Sequencing of this TCR beta chain was carried out in a study of blood T cell repertoires in COVID-19. Study overall: Sites across the United States, Italy and Spain contributed samples from acute and convalescent COVID-19. The analysed material was cDNA or gDNA that came from T cells, B-cell-depleted T cells, or PBMCs.

Original data processing: Counts of nucleated cells, estimated from reference gene primer amplification, were obtained. Here immunoSEQ multiplex PCR was the method, and the copy in TCRdb shows in-frame clones only, minus some. V, J and clone size are those of that table, while D and trimming were read from the DNA. In the table there are 100,000 to 110,000 clones, roughly 90% of which are singletons. The V gene lost 5 bases and the J gene lost 3 bases, with 7 bases spanning the gap. The CDR3 has 12 residues. Germline CDR1 MNHEY, CDR2 SVGAGI. The clonotype was recovered from a man aged 30 to 39 in a cohort sampled during active COVID-19. The chain recombines TRBV6-5 with TRBJ1-1; no firm D call. Sequenced material: peripheral blood. CDR3 bases: TGTGCCAGCAGTCGAAGAGACACTGAAGCTTTCTTT. It yields the protein CASSRRDTEAFF.